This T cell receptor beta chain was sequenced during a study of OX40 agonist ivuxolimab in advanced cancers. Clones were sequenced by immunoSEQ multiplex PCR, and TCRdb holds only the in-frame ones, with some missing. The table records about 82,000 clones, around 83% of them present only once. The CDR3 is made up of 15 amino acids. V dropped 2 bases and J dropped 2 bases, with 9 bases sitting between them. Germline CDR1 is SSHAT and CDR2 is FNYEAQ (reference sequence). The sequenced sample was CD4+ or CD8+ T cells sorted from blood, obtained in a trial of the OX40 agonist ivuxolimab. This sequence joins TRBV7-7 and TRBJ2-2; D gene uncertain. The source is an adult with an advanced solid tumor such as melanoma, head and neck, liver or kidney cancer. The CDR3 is CASSLRAGNTGELFF. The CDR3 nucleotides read TGTGCCAGCAGCTTAAGGGCAGGCAACACCGGGGAGCTGTTTTTT.